The sequence of this T cell receptor beta chain was determined in a study of cytomegalovirus exposure and HLA in healthy donors. Germline V gene lookup returns CDR1 SGHRS and CDR2 YFSETQ. Trimming took 1 base from V and 2 from J, leaving 9 bases between them. The CDR3 runs to 14 residues. The table came from immunoSEQ multiplex PCR; TCRdb's copy has only in-frame clones and leaves some out. The sample holds over 60,000 clones, around 97% seen once. The V gene is TRBV5-1, the J gene TRBJ1-1; D not certain. The sequencing sample was made of PBMCs. This receptor was taken from a man younger than 30 in good health and CMV-seronegative. The CDR3 coding sequence is TGCGCCAGCAGCTTGTACGGTTTTAACACTGAAGCTTTCTTT. Protein: CASSLYGFNTEAFF.